This TCR beta chain is drawn from a study of blood T cell repertoires in COVID-19. Study-level background: Researchers got acute and convalescent COVID-19 samples from the United States, Italy and Spain. From T cells, B-cell-depleted T cells, or PBMCs came the material, which was cDNA or gDNA.

The authors' processing: Estimation of nucleated cell counts relied on the amplification of reference gene primers. The data were produced by immunoSEQ multiplex PCR, yet TCRdb's version contains in-frame clones alone and is incomplete. That table supplies the V and J calls and clone size; D and trimming were determined from the DNA. The table includes some 120,000 clones, about four fifths detected once. The CDR3 has 15 residues. From germline, CDR1 is SGHAT and CDR2 FQNNGV. The junction had 7 bases not matched to a gene; V was cut back by 1 base and J by 5 bases. This clone occurred once. The sample consisted of peripheral blood. This chain connects TRBV11-2 to TRBJ2-5, with 7 bases identical to TRBD2. This TCR was recovered from a man in his sixties with acute or convalescent COVID-19. The DNA of the CDR3 is TGTGCCAGCAGCTTAGTGGGGGGGGACTACGAGACCCAGTACTTC. It encodes CASSLVGGDYETQYF.